Reported below is one TCR beta chain. Its target is not known. Among participants with HIV, every one received treatment in the United States. V lost 2 bases, J lost 2 bases, and 14 bases stayed unmatched. There are 18 residues in the CDR3. The germline CDR1 and CDR2 sequences are SGHDT and YYEEEE. immunoSEQ v3.0 was run at survey level. TCRdb's table, derived via immunoSEQ multiplex PCR, lists solely in-frame clones and lacks some. Of tens of thousands of clones listed, about 96% are singletons. This entry belongs to a study of long-term antiretroviral therapy in people with HIV. Study-level points and caveats: Missing from the dataset were any data on ART adherence, viral resistance or therapy changes. Spans of CDR3 length were tighter for HIV repertoires than for controls.

The TCR sequence derives from a woman aged 45-60 years with HIV. The material sequenced was unsorted PBMCs, taken 3.7 years after starting antiretroviral therapy. The chain couples TRBV5-6 to TRBJ2-5; 8 bases align to TRBD2. The CDR3 sequence: CASSFFWRGAPEQETQYF. CDR3 sequence (DNA): TGTGCCAGCAGCTTTTTTTGGCGGGGGGCTCCCGAACAAGAGACCCAGTACTTC.